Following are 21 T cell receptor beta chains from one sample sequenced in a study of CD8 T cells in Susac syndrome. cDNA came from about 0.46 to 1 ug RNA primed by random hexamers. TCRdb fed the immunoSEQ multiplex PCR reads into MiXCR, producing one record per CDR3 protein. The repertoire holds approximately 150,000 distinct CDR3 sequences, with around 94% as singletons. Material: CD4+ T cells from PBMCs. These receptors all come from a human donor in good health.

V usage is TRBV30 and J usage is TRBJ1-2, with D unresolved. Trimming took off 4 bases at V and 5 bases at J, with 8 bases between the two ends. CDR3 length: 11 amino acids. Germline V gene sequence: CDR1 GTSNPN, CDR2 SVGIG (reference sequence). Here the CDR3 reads CAWNAGYGYTF. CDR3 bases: TGTGCCTGGAACGCGGGGTATGGCTACACCTTC.

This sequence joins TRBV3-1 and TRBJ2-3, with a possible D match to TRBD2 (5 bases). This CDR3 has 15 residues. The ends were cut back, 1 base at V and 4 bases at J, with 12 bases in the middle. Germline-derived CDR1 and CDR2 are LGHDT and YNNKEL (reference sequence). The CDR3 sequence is CASSQAWGEADTQYF. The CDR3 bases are TGTGCCAGCAGCCAAGCATGGGGAGAGGCAGATACGCAGTATTTT.

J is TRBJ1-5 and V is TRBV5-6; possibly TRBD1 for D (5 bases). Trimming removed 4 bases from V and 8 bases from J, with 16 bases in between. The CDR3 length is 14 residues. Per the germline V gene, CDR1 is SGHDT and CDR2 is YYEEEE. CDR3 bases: TGTGCCAGCAGCCCAGACCCAGGGAGAGAGCCCCAGCATTTT. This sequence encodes CASSPDPGREPQHF.

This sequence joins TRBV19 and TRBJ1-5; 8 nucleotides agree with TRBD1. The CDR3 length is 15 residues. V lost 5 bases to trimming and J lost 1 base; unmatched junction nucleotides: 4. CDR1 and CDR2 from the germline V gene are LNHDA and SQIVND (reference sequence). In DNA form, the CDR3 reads TGTGCCAGTAGTGGGACAGGACTCAGCAATCAGCCCCAGCATTTT. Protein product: CASSGTGLSNQPQHF.

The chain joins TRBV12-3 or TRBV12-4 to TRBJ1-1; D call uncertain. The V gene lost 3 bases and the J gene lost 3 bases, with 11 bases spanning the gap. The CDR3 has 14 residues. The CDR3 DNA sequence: TGTGCCAGCAGTTTTGGTTCCTGGCACACTGAAGCTTTCTTT. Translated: CASSFGSWHTEAFF.

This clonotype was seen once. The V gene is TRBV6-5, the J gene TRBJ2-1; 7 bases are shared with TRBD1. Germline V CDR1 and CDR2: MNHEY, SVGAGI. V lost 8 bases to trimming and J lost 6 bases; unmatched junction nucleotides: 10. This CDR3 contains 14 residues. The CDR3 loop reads CASSPLYRGNEQFF. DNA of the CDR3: TGTGCCAGCTCTCCTTTATACAGGGGCAATGAGCAGTTCTTC.

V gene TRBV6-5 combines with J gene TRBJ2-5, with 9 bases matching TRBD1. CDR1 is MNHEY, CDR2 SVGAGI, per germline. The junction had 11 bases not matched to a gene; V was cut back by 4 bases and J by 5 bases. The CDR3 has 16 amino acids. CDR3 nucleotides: TGTGCCAGCAGTTCTCTCCTCCGGGACAGGGAGGAGACCCAGTACTTC. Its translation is CASSSLLRDREETQYF.

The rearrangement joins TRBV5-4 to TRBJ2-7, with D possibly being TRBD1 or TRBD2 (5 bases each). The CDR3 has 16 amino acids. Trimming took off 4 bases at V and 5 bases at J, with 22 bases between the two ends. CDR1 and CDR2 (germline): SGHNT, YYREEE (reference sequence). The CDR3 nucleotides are TGTGCCAGCAGCCACGGGACCCCTCGGGCACCCAACGAGCAGTACTTC. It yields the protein CASSHGTPRAPNEQYF.

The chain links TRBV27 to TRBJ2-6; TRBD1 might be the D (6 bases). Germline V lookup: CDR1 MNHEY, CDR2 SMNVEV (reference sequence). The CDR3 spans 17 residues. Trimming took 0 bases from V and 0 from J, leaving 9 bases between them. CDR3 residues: CASSLSRTVSGANVLTF. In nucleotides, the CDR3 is TGTGCCAGCAGTTTATCGAGGACAGTCTCTGGGGCCAACGTCCTGACTTTC.

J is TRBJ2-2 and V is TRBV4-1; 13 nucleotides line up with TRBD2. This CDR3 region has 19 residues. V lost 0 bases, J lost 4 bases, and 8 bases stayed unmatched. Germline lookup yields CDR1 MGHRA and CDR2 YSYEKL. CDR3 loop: CASSQDLGRTSGSTGELFF. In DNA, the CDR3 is TGCGCCAGCAGCCAAGATCTTGGGAGGACTAGCGGGAGCACCGGGGAGCTGTTTTTT.

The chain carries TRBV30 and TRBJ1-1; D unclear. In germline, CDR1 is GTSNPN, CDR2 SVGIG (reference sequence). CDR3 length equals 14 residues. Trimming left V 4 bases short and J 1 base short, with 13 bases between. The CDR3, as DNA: TGTGCCTGGAAGGGAATGGGCAGGAACACTGAAGCTTTCTTT. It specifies CAWKGMGRNTEAFF.

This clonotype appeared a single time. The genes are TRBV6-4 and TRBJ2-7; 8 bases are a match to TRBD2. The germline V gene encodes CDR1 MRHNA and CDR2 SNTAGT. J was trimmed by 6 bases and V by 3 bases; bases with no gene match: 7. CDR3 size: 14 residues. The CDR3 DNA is TGTGCCAGCAGTGAATTAGCGGGATCGGGCGAGCAGTACTTC. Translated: CASSELAGSGEQYF.

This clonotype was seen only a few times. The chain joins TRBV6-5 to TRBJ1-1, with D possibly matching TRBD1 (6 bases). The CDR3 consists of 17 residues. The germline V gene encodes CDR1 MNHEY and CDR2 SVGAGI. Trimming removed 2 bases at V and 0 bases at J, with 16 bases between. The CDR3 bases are TGTGCCAGCAGTTACGGGGTCGGGACACCCATGAACACTGAAGCTTTCTTT. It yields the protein CASSYGVGTPMNTEAFF.

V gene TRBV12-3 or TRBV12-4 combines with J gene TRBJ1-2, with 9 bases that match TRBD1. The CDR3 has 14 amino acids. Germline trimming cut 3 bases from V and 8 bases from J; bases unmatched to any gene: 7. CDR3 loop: CASSFTGGQGGYTF. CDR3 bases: TGTGCCAGCAGTTTTACAGGGGGCCAAGGCGGCTACACCTTC.

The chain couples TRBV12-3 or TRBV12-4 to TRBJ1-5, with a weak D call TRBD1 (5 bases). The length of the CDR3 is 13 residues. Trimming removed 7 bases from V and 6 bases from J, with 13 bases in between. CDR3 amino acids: CASTLTEGQPQHF. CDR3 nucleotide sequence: TGTGCCAGCACTCTGACAGAGGGTCAGCCCCAGCATTTT.

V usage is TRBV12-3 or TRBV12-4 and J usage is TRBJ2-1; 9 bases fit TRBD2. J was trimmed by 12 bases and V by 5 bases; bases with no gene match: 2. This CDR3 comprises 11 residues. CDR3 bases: TGTGCCAGCAGTCGGACTAGCGCGCAGTTCTTC. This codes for CASSRTSAQFF.

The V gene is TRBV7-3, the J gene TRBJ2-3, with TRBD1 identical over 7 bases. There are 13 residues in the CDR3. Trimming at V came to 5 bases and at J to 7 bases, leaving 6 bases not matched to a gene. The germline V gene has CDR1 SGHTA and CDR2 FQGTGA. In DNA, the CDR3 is TGTGCCAGCAGCCGAGGGGGCTCTTATACGCAGTATTTT. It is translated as CASSRGGSYTQYF. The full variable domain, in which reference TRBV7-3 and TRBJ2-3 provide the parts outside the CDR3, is GAGVSQTPSNKVTEKGKYVELRCDPISGHTALYWYRQSLGQGPEFLIYFQGTGAADDSGLPNDRFFAVRPEGSVSTLKIQRTERGDSAVYLCASSRGGSYTQYFGPGTRLTVL.

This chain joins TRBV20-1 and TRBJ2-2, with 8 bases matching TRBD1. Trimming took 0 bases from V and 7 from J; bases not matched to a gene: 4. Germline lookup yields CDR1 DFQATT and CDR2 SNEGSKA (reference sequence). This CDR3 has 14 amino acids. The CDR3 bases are TGCAGTGCTAGAGACAGGGGGCACTTCGGGGAGCTGTTTTTT. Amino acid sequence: CSARDRGHFGELFF.

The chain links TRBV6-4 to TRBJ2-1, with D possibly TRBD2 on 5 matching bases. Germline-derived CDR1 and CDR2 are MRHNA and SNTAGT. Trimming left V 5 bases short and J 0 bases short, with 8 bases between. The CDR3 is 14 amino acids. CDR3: CASSRESSYNEQFF. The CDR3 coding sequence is TGTGCCAGCAGTAGGGAGAGCTCCTACAATGAGCAGTTCTTC.

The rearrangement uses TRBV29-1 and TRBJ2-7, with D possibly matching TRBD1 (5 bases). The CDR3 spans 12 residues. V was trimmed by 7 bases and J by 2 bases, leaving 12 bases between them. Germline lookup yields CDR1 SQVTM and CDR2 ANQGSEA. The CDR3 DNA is TGCAGCGCTCAGACAGATACCTACGAGCAGTACTTC. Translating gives CSAQTDTYEQYF.

The CDR3 DNA is TGTGCCAGCAGTGAATTCCGACGGTCCTACGAGCAGTACTTC. This gives the protein CASSEFRRSYEQYF. The chain joins TRBV2 to TRBJ2-7; D ambiguous. This CDR3 spans 14 amino acids. The germline V and J ends were trimmed by 2 bases and 1 base, with 9 bases remaining between them. CDR1 is SNHLY and CDR2 is FYNNEI in the germline V gene.